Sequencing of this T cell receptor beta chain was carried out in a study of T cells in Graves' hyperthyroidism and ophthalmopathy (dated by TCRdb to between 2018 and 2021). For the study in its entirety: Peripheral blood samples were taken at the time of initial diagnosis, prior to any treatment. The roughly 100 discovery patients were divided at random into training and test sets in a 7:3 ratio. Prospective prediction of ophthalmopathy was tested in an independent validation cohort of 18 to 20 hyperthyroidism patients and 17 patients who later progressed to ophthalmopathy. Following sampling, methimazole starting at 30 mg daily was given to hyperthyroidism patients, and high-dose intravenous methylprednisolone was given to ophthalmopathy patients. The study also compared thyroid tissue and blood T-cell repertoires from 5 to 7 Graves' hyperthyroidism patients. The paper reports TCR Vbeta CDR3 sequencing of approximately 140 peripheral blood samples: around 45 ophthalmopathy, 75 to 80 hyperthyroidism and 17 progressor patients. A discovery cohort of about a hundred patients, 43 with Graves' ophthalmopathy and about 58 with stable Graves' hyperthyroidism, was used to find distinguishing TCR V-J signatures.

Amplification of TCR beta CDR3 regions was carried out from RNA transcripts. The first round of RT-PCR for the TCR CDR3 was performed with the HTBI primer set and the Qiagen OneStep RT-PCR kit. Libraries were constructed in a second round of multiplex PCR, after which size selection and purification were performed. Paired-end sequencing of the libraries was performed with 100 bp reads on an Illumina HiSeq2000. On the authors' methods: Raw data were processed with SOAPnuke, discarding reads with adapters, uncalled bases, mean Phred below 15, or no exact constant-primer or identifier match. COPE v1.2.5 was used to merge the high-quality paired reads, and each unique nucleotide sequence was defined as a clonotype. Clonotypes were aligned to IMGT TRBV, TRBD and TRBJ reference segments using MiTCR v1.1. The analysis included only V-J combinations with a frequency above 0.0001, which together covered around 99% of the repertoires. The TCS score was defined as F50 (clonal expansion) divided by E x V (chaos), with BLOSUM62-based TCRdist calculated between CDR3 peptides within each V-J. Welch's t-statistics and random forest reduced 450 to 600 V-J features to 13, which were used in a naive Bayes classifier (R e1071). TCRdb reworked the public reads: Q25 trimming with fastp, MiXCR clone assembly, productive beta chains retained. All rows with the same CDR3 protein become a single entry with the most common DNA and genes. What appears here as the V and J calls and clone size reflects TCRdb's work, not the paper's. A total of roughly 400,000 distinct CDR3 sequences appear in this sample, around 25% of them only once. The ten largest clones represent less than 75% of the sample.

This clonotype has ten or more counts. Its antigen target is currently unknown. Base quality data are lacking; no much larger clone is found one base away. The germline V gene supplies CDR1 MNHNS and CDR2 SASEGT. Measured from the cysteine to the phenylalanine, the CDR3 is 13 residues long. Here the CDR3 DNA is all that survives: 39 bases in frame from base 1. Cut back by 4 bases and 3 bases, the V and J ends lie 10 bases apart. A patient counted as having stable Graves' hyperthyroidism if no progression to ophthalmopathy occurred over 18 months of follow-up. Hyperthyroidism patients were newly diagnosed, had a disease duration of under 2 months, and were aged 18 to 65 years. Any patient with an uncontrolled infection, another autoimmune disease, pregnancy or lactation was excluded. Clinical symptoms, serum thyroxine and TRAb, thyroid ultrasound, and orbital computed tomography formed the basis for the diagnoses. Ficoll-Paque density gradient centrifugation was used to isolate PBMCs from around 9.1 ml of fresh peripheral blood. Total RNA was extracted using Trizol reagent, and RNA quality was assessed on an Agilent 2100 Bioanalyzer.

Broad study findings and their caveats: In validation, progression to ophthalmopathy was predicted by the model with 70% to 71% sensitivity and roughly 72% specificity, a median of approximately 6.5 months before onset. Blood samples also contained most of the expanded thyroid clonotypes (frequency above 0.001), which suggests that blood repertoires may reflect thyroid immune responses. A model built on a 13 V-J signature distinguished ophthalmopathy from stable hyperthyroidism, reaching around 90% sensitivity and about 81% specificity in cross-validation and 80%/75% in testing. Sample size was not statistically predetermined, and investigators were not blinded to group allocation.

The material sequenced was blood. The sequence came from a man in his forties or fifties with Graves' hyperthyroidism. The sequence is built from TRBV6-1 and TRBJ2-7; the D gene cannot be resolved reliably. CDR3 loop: CASSVQLFYEQYF. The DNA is TGTGCCAGCAGTGTACAACTTTTCTACGAGCAGTACTTC.